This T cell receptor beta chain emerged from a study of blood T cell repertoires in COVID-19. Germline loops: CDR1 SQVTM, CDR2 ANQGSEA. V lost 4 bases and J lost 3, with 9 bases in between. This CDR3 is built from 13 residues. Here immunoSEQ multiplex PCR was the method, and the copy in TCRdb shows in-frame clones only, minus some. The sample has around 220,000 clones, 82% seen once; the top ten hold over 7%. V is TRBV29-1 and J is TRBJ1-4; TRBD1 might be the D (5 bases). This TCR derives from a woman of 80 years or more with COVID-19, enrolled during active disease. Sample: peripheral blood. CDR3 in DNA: TGCAGCGTTGGTGGGGGGGCTAATGAAAAACTGTTTTTT. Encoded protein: CSVGGGANEKLFF.